These 13 T cell receptor beta chains were sequenced from one sample in a study of CD8+CD57+ T cells in acquired aplastic anemia. Using genomic DNA as the template, TCR beta VDJ and CDR3 profiling was carried out. TCRdb itself ran the reads through MiXCR, one entry per CDR3 protein. The sample has some 220,000 distinct CDR3 sequences; approximately 35% are singletons. The sample was sorted CD4+, CD8+, or CD8+CD57+ T cells (not recorded which) from PBMCs. These receptors were obtained from a human donor in good health, serving as a control.

The CDR3 reads CASSLVLGGQRGEAFF. In nucleotides, the CDR3 is TGCGCCAGCAGCTTGGTTCTCGGGGGGCAGAGAGGTGAAGCTTTCTTT. V is TRBV5-1 and J is TRBJ1-1; D may be TRBD1 (6 bases). Germline V gene data show CDR1 as SGHRS and CDR2 as YFSETQ. The length of the CDR3 is 16 residues. Between the trimmed V and J ends, which lost 0 bases and 7 bases, there was a span of 19 bases.

This chain links TRBV5-6 with TRBJ1-6, with D hard to call. The germline CDR1 and CDR2 sequences are SGHDT and YYEEEE. With 0 bases removed from V and 13 bases from J, the gap between germline ends came to 11 bases. The CDR3 contains 13 residues. CDR3 in DNA: TGTGCCAGCAGCTTGGGGTTGCCGGGCCCCCTCCACTTT. Encoded protein: CASSLGLPGPLHF. The full variable domain, completed using reference TRBV5-6 and TRBJ1-6, is DAGVTQSPTHLIKTRGQQVTLRCSPKSGHDTVSWYQQALGQGPQFIFQYYEEEERQRGNFPDRFSGHQFPNYSSELNVNALLLGDSALYLCASSLGLPGPLHFGNGTRLTVT.

The sample holds many counts of this clonotype. V usage is TRBV19 and J usage is TRBJ1-2, with D maybe TRBD1 (6 bases). Trimming removed 7 bases at V and 5 bases at J, with 29 bases between. In germline, CDR1 is LNHDA, CDR2 SQIVND (reference sequence). CDR3 size: 18 residues. The CDR3 region has the DNA TGTGCCAGTAATCGCCGGTACAGGGTTTCGGAAGAGGTTTATGGCTACACCTTC. This codes for CASNRRYRVSEEVYGYTF. Drawing the rest from reference TRBV19 and TRBJ1-2, the complete variable domain is DGGITQSPKYLFRKEGQNVTLSCEQNLNHDAMYWYRQDPGQGLRLIYYSQIVNDFQKGDIAEGYSVSREKKESFPLTVTSAQKNPTAFYLCASNRRYRVSEEVYGYTFGSGTRLTVV.

This clonotype came up many times. The V call is TRBV20-1, the J call TRBJ1-5; D is possibly TRBD1 (5 bases). The CDR3 contains 13 residues. CDR1 and CDR2 from the germline V gene are DFQATT and SNEGSKA (reference sequence). The V and J ends lost 0 bases and 5 bases respectively, with 8 bases between them. The CDR3 sequence is CSAREQAYQPQHF. In DNA form, the CDR3 reads TGCAGTGCTAGAGAACAGGCCTATCAGCCCCAGCATTTT.

The CDR3 nucleotides read TGTGCCAGCAGTGACGACAGGGCCTACGAGCAGTACTTC. The encoded protein is CASSDDRAYEQYF. The gene calls are TRBV2 and TRBJ2-7; 7 nucleotides agree with TRBD1. The CDR3 has 13 amino acids. V lost 3 bases and J lost 2; bases outside the gene matches: 1. From germline, CDR1 is SNHLY and CDR2 FYNNEI.

This clonotype was found many times. The chain links TRBV7-2 to TRBJ2-3; D is uncertain. The CDR3 totals 14 residues. Germline CDR1 is SGHTA and CDR2 is FQGNSA. Trimming stripped 2 bases from V and 6 bases from J, with 12 bases between. The CDR3 DNA follows: TGTGCCAGCAGCTTAATTTGGGATGACGATACGCAGTATTTT. Amino acid sequence: CASSLIWDDDTQYF.

This clonotype has at least ten counts. The chain joins TRBV10-3 to TRBJ2-5; D possibly corresponds to TRBD2 (6 bases). Looked up from germline, CDR1 is ENHRY and CDR2 is SYGVKD. Deletions cut 6 bases from V and 2 bases from J, with 10 bases between. The CDR3 has 13 residues. This CDR3 reads CAIRAGIQETQYF. CDR3 sequence (DNA): TGTGCCATCAGAGCGGGTATACAAGAGACCCAGTACTTC.

This clonotype has ten or more counts. The V gene is TRBV12-3 or TRBV12-4, the J gene TRBJ2-7; tentative D call: TRBD2 (6 bases). The V end was cut by 5 bases, the J end by 2 bases, with 19 bases between. The CDR3 consists of 16 residues. CDR3 DNA: TGTGCCAGCAGTAGCCGGGTGTCGGGGGTTCCCTACGAGCAGTACTTC. Its protein product is CASSSRVSGVPYEQYF.

About this clonotype: A read error may be the cause here, since a much bigger clone is one base away. The CDR3 reads CASKTPTGNTIYF. The CDR3 nucleotides read TGTGCCAGTAAAACTCCTACTGGAAACACCATATATTTT. The V gene is TRBV19, the J gene TRBJ1-3; D remains unclear. From germline, CDR1 is LNHDA and CDR2 SQIVND (reference sequence). CDR3 length: 13 amino acids. Trimming left V 7 bases short and J 2 bases short, with 9 bases between.

This clonotype showed up many times. The genes are TRBV7-2 and TRBJ2-7, with 7 bases matching TRBD2. Unmatched junction bases numbered 7, after V lost 3 bases and J lost 2 bases. The CDR3 extends over 15 amino acids. Germline V gene sequence: CDR1 SGHTA, CDR2 FQGNSA. The DNA for the CDR3 is TGTGCCAGCAGCTTGTCTTTGGCGGGGGCCTACGAGCAGTACTTC. This translates into CASSLSLAGAYEQYF.

The rearrangement links TRBV5-4 to TRBJ2-2; D gene ambiguous. V was cut by 9 bases and J by 5 bases, with 14 bases left in between. This CDR3 region has 13 residues. CDR1 SGHNT and CDR2 YYREEE come from the germline V gene (reference sequence). CDR3 sequence: CATHTVVTGELFF. CDR3 nucleotides: TGTGCCACCCACACTGTAGTGACCGGGGAGCTGTTTTTT.

This clonotype was seen a few times. The chain joins TRBV20-1 to TRBJ2-1, with 7 bases lining up with TRBD2. Germline V CDR1 and CDR2: DFQATT, SNEGSKA (reference sequence). The CDR3 sequence is 15 residues long. Trimming cost V 0 bases and J 4 bases; bases outside gene matches: 6. In nucleotides, the CDR3 is TGCAGTGCTAGAGAGGTAGGGAGGGCTTACAATGAGCAGTTCTTC. Residues: CSAREVGRAYNEQFF.

The chain links TRBV27 to TRBJ1-1; perhaps TRBD1 as D (5 bases). CDR3 length equals 14 residues. Germline V lookup: CDR1 MNHEY, CDR2 SMNVEV (reference sequence). V dropped 0 bases and J dropped 6 bases, with 11 bases sitting between them. CDR3 residues: CASSLSRGVPEAFF. The CDR3 nucleotides are TGTGCCAGCAGTTTATCGAGGGGCGTCCCTGAAGCTTTCTTT.